The T cell receptor (beta chain) described here comes from a study of cytomegalovirus exposure and HLA in healthy donors (TCRdb year 2017). Context from the whole study: According to an earlier analysis of 550 to 700 of the donors, some 180 million T cells yielded 90 million to 130 million unique TCR beta sequences and 276 Gb of sequence data. Of the roughly 400 genotyped donors, approximately 83% fell in the genetic ancestry cluster associated with self-reported Caucasian donors. Alongside the repertoire data, information on donor age, sex, ethnicity and CMV serostatus was compiled. On average, around 240,000 unique TCR beta nucleotide sequences were sequenced per donor among about 400 genotyped donors of the cohort, with roughly 18% of those sequences being non-productive. All discovery cohort repertoires had been generated on a single sequencing platform. Genome-wide SNP genotypes for about 60% of the roughly 670 donors were used in a later genetic analysis, which treated that subset as a discovery cohort. The number of donors typed differed by locus, with about 629-630 for A, B, C, DRB1 and DQB1, around 500 for DQA1, nearly 610 for DPA1, and 450 to 480 for DPB1. The study profiled the T cell repertoires of about 640 subjects by immunosequencing and related them to cytomegalovirus serostatus. Rather than using new phenotypic data, the later analysis identified candidate immune exposures from TCR beta sequences and from how often those sequences occurred across donors. Several DR-DQ haplotypes were handled as single units for association and clustering, since linkage in the cohort was strong. To predict cytomegalovirus infection status, the study brought together high-throughput TCR immunosequencing, statistical association of individual TCRs with disease status, and machine learning. Besides the first cohort of roughly 700 subjects, a separate validation cohort made up of 95 to 150 different subjects was used. The study aimed to test whether signatures of past pathogen exposure could be identified by cataloging public T cell receptors. Both class I and class II loci were covered by HLA typing, at four-digit resolution. A later analysis re-analyzed previously published TCR beta repertoires from approximately 700 donors and added high-resolution HLA genotyping to study TCR occurrence patterns. Approximately 300 gigabases of sequencing data and 91 million or so unique TCR sequences made up an early release that covered around 640 HLA-typed donors. In an earlier analysis of roughly 580 of the donors, high-throughput TCR beta sequencing was used to judge whether each TCR beta V gene segment behaved as functional or pseudogenic.

Libraries were made using the immunoSEQ multiplex PCR assay. For the multiplex PCR, a mixture combining 60 forward primers for TCR Vbeta segments and 13 reverse primers for TCR Jbeta segments was used. The CDR3 region of rearranged TCR beta genes was amplified from genomic DNA by a multiplex PCR assay. On the Illumina HiSeq System, the amplified TCR beta libraries were sequenced as 87-base-pair reads. The paper's processing steps were these. A later analysis tallied 70 million to 100 million unique TCR beta chains across the 666 repertoires, and approximately 12 million of those chains were shared by two or more donors. Raw reads were error-corrected and collapsed into unique sequences with a nearest-neighbor algorithm that merged closely related sequences to remove PCR and sequencing errors. V, D and J gene segments were assigned by aligning CDR3 sequences to IMGT reference sequences. For a sequence to be retained, at least a six-nucleotide match to both a V gene segment and a J gene segment was required. Rearrangements were classified as productive when the CDR3 lacked stop codons and remained in frame with V and J, and all other rearrangements were classified as non-productive. CDR3 was defined by IMGT convention, running from the second conserved V-encoded cysteine to the conserved J-encoded phenylalanine. The earlier analysis of roughly 590 of the donors excluded sequences that lacked an unambiguous match to a single V gene segment. An earlier analysis of several hundred of the donors called V segments functional above 56.7% productive rearrangements and segregating when the between-donor standard deviation exceeded 5%. A statistical classification framework was developed to diagnose cytomegalovirus status using the catalog of TCR beta chain sequences. In a later analysis, TCR nucleotide sequences were compared against IMGT/GENE-DB human TR gene sequences so that V and J genes could be assigned. A later analysis assigned CDR3 sequences and most-parsimonious VDJ recombination scenarios with the TCRdist pipeline. In a later analysis, each TCR beta chain was defined by its CDR3 amino acid sequence together with its V-gene family, and reads without a unique V-gene family were excluded. As a way to deal with suspected cross-contamination and a sequencing artifact, a later analysis dropped 450 to 600 nucleotide sequences that were highly shared and had low generation probability. For each public chain, a later analysis derived a clonal expansion index from normalized ranks of inferred template counts within each repertoire. In a later analysis, generation probabilities were computed with a VDJ recombination model fitted to out-of-frame rearrangements, and the resulting probabilities were checked against IGoR. A later analysis scored TCR-TCR, TCR-HLA and TCR-CMV co-occurrence with hypergeometric tests, applying a repertoire-size bias correction to TCR pairs. False discovery rates were estimated in a later analysis by permuting HLA or CMV assignments 20 times. A later analysis grouped co-occurring TCRs with DBSCAN, adding TCRdist sequence similarity when clustering within HLA-allele-positive subsets. Co-occurrence clustering excluded repertoires with fewer than 30,000 or more than 120,000 public chains, plus five with anomalous nucleotide sharing. TCRdb mirrors the immuneACCESS table, restricted to in-frame sequences. Some clones are absent from its copies; in checked studies, under half trace to an unresolved V gene, and the reason for the others is unknown. V and J calls and clone size come straight from that table; D and trimming were deduced from the DNA. The sample includes roughly 200,000 clones, with approximately 80% observed a single time. The ten largest make up approximately 1.5% of the sample.

The cohort was made up of approximately 670 healthy bone marrow donors. At the time of sampling, every cohort member was nominally healthy, though immune exposures that went unrecorded were likely present. The donor tested CMV seronegative, placing the donor among the 352 seronegative members of the cohort. Every donor gave a peripheral blood sample, and the peripheral blood mononuclear cells from that sample were used for TCR beta sequencing. Genomic DNA was extracted from the blood cell samples with the Qiagen DNeasy Blood Extraction Kit. In the case of this clone: Its antigen specificity is not known. No base qualities exist here, and no much larger clone lies one base off it.

Points the paper makes about the study in general: A later analysis associated approximately 17,000 TCR beta sequences with specific HLA alleles at a false discovery rate of 0.05. The classifier was reported to diagnose cytomegalovirus status with high specificity and sensitivity in both the original and validation cohorts. In this cohort, only TCR beta chains were sequenced, and detectable features were limited by the absence of alpha or paired-chain data. In a later analysis, several top co-occurrence clusters were reported to appear linked to parvovirus B19, influenza, CMV and Epstein-Barr virus. V-gene and J-gene trimming of TCR beta chains was associated with a missense DCLRE1C variant in a later genetic analysis, and the association was replicated in an independent cohort. Roughly uniform sequencing depth across donors was assumed in presence/absence analyses, although this assumption may not hold. Linkage disequilibrium might explain the correlated functional status among segregating V segments, but an unknown experimental factor could not be ruled out. A further reported finding was that TCR beta sequences accurately predicted the HLA-A and HLA-B alleles for most subjects in the first cohort. The only immune exposure information available for the cohort was CMV serostatus. Most TCR sequences were seen in very few donors, while some public TCRs were found in many individuals. In the study, 164 TCR beta chains were listed as associated with cytomegalovirus. In a later analysis, most CMV-associated TCR beta chains were found to appear HLA-restricted, with HLA associations seemingly driven largely by CMV exposure. Compared with equally common non-associated chains, HLA-associated TCR beta chains in a later analysis were more clonally expanded and had lower generation probabilities. Because counts were too low, seventeen rarely observed V segments, including chromosome 9 orphons, were excluded from the earlier analysis of several hundred of the donors. HLA typing was unavailable for some donors at each locus, so association tests used only the typed subset. The authors suggested that the approach could potentially be generalized to other disease states and immunological phenotypes. The 87-base-pair reads could not distinguish some IMGT-functional V segments, including TRBV6-2 and TRBV6-3, so those segments were excluded. A group of highly shared sequence variants was considered likely to be a technical artifact of the sequencing pipeline. In a later analysis, TCR association rates were found to vary across HLA loci, with the most associated TCRs seen for DRB1 alleles and the fewest for HLA-C alleles. Three of the identified cytomegalovirus-associated TCR beta chains were confirmed in vitro to be specific for cytomegalovirus antigens. According to a later genetic analysis, donors in an Asian-associated ancestry cluster had fewer N-insertions in productive TCRs than the approximately 610-donor mean. Broadly in line with IMGT annotations, most TCR beta V segments showed up in productive rearrangements about 87% or about 30% of the time in an earlier analysis of roughly 590 of the donors. Assigning TCR associations to individual alleles was difficult when HLA alleles, especially DR and DQ, strongly co-occurred.

The CDR3, cysteine through phenylalanine, is 14 amino acids long. The read is trimmed to its CDR3 DNA, 42 bases read in frame from base 1. CDR1 and CDR2 are read off the germline V gene as SGHDT and YYEEEE. V and J are trimmed by 4 bases and 2 bases, and the gene matches miss 6 bases of the junction. The chain uses TRBV5-6 and TRBJ2-7; TRBD1 lines up with 7 middle nucleotides. The sequencing sample was made of PBMCs. This receptor was identified in a man aged 50-60 years in good health and CMV-seronegative. The DNA sequence is TGTGCCAGCAGCCCTGAGACAGGGCCCTACGAGCAGTACTTC. This yields the protein CASSPETGPYEQYF. The full variable domain, with segments outside the CDR3 supplied by the reference TRBV5-6 and TRBJ2-7 proteins, appears as DAGVTQSPTHLIKTRGQQVTLRCSPKSGHDTVSWYQQALGQGPQFIFQYYEEEERQRGNFPDRFSGHQFPNYSSELNVNALLLGDSALYLCASSPETGPYEQYFGPGTRLTVT.